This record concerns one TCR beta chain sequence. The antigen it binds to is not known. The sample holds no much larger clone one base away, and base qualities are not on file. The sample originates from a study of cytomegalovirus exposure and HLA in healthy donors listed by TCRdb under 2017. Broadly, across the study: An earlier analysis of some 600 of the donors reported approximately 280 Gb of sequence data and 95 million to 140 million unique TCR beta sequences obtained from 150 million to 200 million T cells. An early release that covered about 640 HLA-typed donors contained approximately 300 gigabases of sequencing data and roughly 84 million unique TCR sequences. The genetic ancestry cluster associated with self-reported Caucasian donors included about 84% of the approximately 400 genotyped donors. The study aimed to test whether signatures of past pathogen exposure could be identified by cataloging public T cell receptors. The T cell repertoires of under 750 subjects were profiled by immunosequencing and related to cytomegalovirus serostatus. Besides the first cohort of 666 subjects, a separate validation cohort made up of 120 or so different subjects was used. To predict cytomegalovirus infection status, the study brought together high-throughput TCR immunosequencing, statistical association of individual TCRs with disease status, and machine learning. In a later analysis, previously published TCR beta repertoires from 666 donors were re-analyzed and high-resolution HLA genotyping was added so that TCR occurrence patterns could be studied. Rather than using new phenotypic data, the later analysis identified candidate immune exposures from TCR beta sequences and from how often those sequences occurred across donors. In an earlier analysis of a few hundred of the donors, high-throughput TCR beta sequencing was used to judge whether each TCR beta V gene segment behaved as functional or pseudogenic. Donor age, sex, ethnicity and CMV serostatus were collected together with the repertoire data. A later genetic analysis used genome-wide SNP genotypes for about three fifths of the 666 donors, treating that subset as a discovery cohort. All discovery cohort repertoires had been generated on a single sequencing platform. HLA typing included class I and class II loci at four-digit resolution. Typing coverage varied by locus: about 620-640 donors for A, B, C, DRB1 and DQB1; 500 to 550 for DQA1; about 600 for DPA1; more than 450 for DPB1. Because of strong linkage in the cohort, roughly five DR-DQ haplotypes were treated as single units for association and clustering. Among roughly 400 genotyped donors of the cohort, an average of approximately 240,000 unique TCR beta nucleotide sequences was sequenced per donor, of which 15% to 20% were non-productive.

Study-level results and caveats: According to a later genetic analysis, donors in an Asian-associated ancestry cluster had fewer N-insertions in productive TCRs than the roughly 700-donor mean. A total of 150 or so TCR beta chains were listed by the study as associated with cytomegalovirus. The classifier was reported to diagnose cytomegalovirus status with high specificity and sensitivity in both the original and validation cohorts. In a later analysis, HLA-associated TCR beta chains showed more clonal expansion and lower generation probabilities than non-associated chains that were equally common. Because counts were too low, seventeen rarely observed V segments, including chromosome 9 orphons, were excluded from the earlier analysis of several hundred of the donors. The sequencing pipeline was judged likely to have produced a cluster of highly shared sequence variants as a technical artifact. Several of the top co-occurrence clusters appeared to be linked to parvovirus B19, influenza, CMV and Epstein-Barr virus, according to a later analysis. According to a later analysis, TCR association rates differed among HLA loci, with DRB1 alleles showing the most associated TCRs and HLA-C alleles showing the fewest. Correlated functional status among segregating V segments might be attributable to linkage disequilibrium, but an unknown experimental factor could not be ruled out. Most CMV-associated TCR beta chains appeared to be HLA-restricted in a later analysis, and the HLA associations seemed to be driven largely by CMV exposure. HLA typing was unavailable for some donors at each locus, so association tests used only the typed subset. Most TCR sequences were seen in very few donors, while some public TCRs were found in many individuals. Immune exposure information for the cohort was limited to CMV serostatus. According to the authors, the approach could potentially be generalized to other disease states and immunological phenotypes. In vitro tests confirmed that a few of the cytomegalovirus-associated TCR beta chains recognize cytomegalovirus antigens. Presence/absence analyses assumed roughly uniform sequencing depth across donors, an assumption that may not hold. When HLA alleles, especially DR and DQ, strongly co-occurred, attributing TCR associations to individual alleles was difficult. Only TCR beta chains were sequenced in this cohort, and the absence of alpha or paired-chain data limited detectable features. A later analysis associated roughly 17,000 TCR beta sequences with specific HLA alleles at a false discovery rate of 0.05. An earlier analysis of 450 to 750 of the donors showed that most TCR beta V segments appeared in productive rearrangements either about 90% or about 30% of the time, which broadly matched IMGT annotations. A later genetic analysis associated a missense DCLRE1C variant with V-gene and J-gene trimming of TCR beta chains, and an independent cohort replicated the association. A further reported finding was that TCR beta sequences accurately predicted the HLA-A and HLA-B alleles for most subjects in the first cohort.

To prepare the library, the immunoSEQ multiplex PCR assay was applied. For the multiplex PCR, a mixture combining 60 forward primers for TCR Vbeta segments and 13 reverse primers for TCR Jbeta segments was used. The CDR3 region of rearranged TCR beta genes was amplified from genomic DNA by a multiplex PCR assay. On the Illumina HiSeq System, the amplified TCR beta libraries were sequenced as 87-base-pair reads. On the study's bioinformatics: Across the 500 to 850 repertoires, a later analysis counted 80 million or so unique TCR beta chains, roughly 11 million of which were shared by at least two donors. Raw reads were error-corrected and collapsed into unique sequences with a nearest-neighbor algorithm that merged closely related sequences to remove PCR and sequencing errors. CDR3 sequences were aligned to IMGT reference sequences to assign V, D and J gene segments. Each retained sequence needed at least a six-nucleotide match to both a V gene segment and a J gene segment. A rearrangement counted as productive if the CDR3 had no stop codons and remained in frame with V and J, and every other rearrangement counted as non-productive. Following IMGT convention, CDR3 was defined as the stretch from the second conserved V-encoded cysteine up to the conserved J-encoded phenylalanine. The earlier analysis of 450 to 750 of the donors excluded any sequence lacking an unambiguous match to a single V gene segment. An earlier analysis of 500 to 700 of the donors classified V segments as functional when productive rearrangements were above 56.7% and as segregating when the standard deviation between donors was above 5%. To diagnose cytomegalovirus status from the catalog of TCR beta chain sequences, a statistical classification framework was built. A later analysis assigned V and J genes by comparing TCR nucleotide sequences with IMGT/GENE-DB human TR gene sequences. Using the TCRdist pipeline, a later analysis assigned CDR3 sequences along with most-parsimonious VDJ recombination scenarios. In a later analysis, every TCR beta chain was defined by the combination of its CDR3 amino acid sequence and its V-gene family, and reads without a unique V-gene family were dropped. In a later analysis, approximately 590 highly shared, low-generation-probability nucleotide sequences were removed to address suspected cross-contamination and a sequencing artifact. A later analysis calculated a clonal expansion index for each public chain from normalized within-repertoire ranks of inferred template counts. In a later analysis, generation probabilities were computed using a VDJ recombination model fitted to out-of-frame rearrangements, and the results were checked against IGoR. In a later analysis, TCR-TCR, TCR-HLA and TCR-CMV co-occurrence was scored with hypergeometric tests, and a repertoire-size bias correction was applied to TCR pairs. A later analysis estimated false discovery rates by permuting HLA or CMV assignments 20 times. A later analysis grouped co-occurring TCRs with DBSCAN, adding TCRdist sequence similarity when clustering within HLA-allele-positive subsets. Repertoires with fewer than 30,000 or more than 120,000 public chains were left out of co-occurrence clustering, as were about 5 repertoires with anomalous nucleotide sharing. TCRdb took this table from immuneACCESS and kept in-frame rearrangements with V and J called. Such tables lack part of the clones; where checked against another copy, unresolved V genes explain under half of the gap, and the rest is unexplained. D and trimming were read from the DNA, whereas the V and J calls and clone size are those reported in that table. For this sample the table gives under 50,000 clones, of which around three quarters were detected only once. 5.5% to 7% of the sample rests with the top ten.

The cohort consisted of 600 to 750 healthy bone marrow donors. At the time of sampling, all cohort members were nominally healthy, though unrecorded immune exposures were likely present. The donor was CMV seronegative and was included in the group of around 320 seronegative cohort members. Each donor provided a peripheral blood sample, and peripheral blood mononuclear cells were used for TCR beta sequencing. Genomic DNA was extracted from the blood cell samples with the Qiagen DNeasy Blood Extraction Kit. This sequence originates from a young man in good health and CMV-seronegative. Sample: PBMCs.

CDR3 region: CASSQGQGWADTQYF. The bases are TGCGCCAGCAGCCAAGGACAGGGTTGGGCAGATACGCAGTATTTT. Rearrangement joined TRBV5-1 to TRBJ2-3, with 8 bases aligning to TRBD1. V and J are trimmed by 4 bases and 4 bases, and the gene matches miss 8 bases of the junction. Inclusive of the bounding cysteine and phenylalanine, the CDR3 is 15 residues long. CDR3 DNA only is kept here, 45 bases in frame from base 1. Taken from the germline V gene, the CDR1 and CDR2 loops are SGHRS and YFSETQ.